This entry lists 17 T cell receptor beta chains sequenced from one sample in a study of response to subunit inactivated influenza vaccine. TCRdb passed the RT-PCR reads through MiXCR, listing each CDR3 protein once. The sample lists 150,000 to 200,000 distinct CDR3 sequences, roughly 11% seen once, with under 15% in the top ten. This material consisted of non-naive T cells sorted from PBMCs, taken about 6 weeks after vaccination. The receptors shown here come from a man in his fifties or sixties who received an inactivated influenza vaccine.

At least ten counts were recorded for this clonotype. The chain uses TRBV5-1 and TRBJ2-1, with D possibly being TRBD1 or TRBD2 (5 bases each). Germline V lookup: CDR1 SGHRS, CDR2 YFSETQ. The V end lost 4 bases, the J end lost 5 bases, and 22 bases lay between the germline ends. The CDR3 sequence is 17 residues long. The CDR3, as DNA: TGCGCCAGCAGCCGTCATTGGGACCGAGGCCTAGACAATGAGCAGTTCTTC. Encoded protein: CASSRHWDRGLDNEQFF.

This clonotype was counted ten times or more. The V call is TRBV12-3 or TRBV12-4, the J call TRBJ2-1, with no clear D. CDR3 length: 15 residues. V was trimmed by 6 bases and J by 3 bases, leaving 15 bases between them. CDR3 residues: CASSPPGYGYNEQFF. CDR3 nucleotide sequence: TGTGCCAGCAGCCCGCCAGGTTACGGCTACAATGAGCAGTTCTTC.

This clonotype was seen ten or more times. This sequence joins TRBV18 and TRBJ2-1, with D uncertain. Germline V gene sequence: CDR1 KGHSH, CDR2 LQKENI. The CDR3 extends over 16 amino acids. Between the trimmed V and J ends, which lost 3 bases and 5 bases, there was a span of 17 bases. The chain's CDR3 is CASSPDLSGSHNEQFF. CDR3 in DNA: TGTGCCAGCTCACCTGATCTTTCGGGTAGTCACAATGAGCAGTTCTTC.

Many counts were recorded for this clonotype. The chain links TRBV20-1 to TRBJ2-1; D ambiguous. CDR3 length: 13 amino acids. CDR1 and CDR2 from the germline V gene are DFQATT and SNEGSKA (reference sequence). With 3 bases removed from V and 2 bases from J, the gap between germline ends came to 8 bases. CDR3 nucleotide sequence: TGCAGTGCTAGGCCAGACACCTACAATGAGCAGTTCTTC. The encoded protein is CSARPDTYNEQFF.

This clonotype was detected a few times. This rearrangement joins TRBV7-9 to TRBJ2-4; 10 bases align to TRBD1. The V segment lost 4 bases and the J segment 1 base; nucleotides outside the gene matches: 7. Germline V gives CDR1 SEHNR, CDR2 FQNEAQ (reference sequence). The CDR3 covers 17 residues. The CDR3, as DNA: TGTGCCAGCAGCTCCGACAGGGGGCAAGGGGCCAAAAACATTCAGTACTTC. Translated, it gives CASSSDRGQGAKNIQYF.

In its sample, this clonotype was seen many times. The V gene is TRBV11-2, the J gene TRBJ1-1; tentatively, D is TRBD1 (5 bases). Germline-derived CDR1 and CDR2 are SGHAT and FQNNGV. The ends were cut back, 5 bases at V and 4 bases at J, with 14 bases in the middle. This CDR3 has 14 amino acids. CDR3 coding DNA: TGTGCCAGCAGCCTACTGGGGGGAAGCACTGAAGCTTTCTTT. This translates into CASSLLGGSTEAFF.

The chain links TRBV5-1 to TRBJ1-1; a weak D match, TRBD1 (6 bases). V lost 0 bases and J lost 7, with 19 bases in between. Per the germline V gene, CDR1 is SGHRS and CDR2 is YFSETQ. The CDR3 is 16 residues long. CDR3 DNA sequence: TGCGCCAGCAGCTTGGACAGGGCCACCCGTCTACTTGAAGCTTTCTTT. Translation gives CASSLDRATRLLEAFF.

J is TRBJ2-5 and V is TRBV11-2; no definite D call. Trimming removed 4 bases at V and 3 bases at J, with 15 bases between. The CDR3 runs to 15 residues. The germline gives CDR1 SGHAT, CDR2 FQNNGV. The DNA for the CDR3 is TGTGCCAGCAGCTCCCGGCCAGCGTTAGAAGAGACCCAGTACTTC. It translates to CASSSRPALEETQYF.

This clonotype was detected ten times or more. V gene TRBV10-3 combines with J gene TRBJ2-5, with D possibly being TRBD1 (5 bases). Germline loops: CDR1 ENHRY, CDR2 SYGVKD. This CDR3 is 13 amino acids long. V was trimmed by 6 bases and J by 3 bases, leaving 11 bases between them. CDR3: CAIRSGWEETQYF. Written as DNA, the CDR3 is TGTGCCATCAGGTCAGGGTGGGAAGAGACCCAGTACTTC.

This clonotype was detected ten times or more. CDR3 sequence (DNA): TGCGCCAGCAGCTTTGTCTCTGGGGCCAACGTCCTGACTTTC. Translating gives CASSFVSGANVLTF. The chain is built from TRBV5-1 and TRBJ2-6, with unresolved D. This CDR3 spans 14 amino acids. V lost 2 bases, J lost 0 bases, and 3 bases lay in between. Per the germline V gene, CDR1 is SGHRS and CDR2 is YFSETQ.

CDR3 bases: TGTGCCAGCATTCGTGGGGAAGTACCAAACCCAACCTACGAGCAGTACTTC. It translates to CASIRGEVPNPTYEQYF. The chain carries TRBV21-1 and TRBJ2-7. TRBV21-1 is a pseudogene segment. The CDR3 totals 17 residues.

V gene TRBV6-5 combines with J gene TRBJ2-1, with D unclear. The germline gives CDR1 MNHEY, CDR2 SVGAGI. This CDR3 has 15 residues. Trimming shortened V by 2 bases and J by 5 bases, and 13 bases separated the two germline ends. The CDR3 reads CASSYTTRTHNEQFF. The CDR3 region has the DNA TGTGCCAGCAGTTACACAACCCGGACCCACAATGAGCAGTTCTTC.

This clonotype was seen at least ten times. The CDR3 region is CSASGGWDTQYF. The DNA of the CDR3 is TGCAGTGCCAGCGGGGGTTGGGATACGCAGTATTTT. The rearrangement links TRBV20-1 to TRBJ2-3, with 8 bases matching TRBD2. This CDR3 is built from 12 residues. The V and J ends lost 6 bases and 6 bases, in that order; junction bases with no gene match: 5. Germline CDR1 is DFQATT and CDR2 is SNEGSKA (reference sequence).

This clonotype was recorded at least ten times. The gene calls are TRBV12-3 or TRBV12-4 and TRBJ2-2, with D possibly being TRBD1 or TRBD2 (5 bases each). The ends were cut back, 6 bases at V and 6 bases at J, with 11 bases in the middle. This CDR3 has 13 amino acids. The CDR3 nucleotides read TGTGCCAGCAGAAAAAGGGGAGCCGGGGAGCTGTTTTTT. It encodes CASRKRGAGELFF.

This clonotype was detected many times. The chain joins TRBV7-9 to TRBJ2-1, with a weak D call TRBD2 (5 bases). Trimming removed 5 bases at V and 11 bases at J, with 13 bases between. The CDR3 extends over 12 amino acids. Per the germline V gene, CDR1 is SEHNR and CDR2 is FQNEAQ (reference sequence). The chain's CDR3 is CASSTGETQQFF. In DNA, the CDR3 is TGTGCCAGCAGCACTGGGGAGACCCAGCAGTTCTTC. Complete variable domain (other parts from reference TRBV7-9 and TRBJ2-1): DTGVSQNPRHKITKRGQNVTFRCDPISEHNRLYWYRQTLGQGPEFLTYFQNEAQLEKSRLLSDRFSAERPKGSFSTLEIQRTEQGDSAMYLCASSTGETQQFFGPGTRLTVL.

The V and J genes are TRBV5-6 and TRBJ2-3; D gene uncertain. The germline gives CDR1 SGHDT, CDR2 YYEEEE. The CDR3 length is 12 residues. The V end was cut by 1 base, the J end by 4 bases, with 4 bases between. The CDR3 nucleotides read TGTGCCAGCAGCTTGTTCCCAGATACGCAGTATTTT. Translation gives CASSLFPDTQYF.

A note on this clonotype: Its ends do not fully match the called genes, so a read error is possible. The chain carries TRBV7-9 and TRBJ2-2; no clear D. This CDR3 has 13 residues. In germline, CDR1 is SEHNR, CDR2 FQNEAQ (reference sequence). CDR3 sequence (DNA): TGTGCCAGCAGCTTGGACGGCACCGGCGAGCTGTTTTTT. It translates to CASSLDGTGELFF. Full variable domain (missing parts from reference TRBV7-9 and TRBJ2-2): DTGVSQNPRHKITKRGQNVTFRCDPISEHNRLYWYRQTLGQGPEFLTYFQNEAQLEKSRLLSDRFSAERPKGSFSTLEIQRTEQGDSAMYLCASSLDGTGELFFGEGSRLTVL.